Detailed here is one T cell receptor (beta chain). Authors' data handling: Reference gene primer amplification in the assay estimated nucleated cell counts. The method was immunoSEQ multiplex PCR; TCRdb's version includes in-frame clones alone and lacks a portion of them. V and J calls and clone size follow that table, whereas D and trimming were derived from the DNA. The sample gives approximately 300,000 clones, around 89% of which show up once; roughly 0.8% is in the top ten. Germline-derived CDR1 and CDR2 are MDHEN and SYDVKM. J was trimmed by 4 bases and V by 2 bases; bases with no gene match: 6. CDR3 size: 16 residues. This specimen comes from a study of blood T cell repertoires in COVID-19. Study in general: COVID-19 samples from acute and convalescent phases originated in the United States, Italy and Spain. The cDNA or gDNA used as material had been derived from T cells, B-cell-depleted T cells, or PBMCs.

The clonotype comes from a man aged 25 to 45 with acute or convalescent COVID-19. The rearrangement uses TRBV28 and TRBJ2-2, with 8 nucleotides matching TRBD2. The specimen was peripheral blood. CDR3 sequence reads: CASSLTGGAGTGELFF. The CDR3 DNA reads TGTGCCAGCAGTTTAACCGGGGGGGCGGGCACCGGGGAGCTGTTTTTT. The complete variable domain, with remaining parts taken from reference TRBV28 and TRBJ2-2, reads DVKVTQSSRYLVKRTGEKVFLECVQDMDHENMFWYRQDPGLGLRLIYFSYDVKMKEKGDIPEGYSVSREKKERFSLILESASTNQTSMYLCASSLTGGAGTGELFFGEGSRLTVL.